The text below deals with one T cell receptor (beta chain). CDR3 size: 15 residues. V was clipped by 5 bases and J by 0 bases, with 11 bases between them. CDR1 and CDR2 from the germline V gene are MDHEN and SYDVKM. TCRdb reprocessed the RACE reads via MiXCR and lists one record per CDR3 protein. Of around 260,000 distinct CDR3 sequences in the sample, approximately 8.6% were seen once. This sample was taken from a study of human T cells and chemical hapten exposure. The time point: pre-sensitization, week 0. The treatment: therapeutic diphenylcyclopropenone sensitization with weekly scalp DPC. The rearrangement links TRBV28 to TRBJ2-1; TRBD2 is a possible D gene (6 bases). This sequence was found in a woman between 35 and 50 years old with alopecia areata. Some clones in this sample may be carry-over from other donors' samples. The specimen was whole blood, collected in connection with sensitization to the hapten diphenylcyclopropenone (DPC). The CDR3 here is CASSQDYLSYNEQFF. In nucleotides, the CDR3 is TGTGCCAGCAGTCAGGACTACCTCTCCTACAATGAGCAGTTCTTC.